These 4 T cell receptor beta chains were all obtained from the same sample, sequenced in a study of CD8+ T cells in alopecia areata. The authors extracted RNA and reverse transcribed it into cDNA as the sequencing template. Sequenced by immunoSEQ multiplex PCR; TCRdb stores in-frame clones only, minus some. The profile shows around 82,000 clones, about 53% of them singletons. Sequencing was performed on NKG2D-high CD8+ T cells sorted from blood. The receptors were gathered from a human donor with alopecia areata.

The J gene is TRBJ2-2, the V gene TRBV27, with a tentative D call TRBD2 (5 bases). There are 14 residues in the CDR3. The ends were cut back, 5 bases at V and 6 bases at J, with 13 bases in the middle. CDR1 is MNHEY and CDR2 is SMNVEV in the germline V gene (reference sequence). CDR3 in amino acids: CASSKGLLAGELFF. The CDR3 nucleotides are TGTGCCAGCAGTAAGGGCTTACTAGCCGGGGAGCTGTTTTTT.

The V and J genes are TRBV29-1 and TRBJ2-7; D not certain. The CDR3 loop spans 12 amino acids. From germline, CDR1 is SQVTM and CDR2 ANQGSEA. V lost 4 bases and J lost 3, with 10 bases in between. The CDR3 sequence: CSVAVSYYEQYF. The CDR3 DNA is TGCAGCGTTGCAGTGTCCTACTACGAGCAGTACTTC.

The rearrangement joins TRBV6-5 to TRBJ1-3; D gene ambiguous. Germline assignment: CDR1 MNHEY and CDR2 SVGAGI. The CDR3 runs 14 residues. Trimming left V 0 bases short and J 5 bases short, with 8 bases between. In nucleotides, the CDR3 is TGTGCCAGCAGTTACTCGGGAGGGCGAAACACCATATATTTT. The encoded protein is CASSYSGGRNTIYF.

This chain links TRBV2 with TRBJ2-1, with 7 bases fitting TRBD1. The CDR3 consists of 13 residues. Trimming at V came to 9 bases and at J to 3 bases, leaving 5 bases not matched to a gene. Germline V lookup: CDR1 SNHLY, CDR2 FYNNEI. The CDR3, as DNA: TGTGCCAGATACAGGGGAATCTACAATGAGCAGTTCTTC. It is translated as CARYRGIYNEQFF.